Below, one T cell receptor beta chain is given with its context. The CDR3 totals 16 residues. Germline V lookup: CDR1 MNHEY, CDR2 SVGAGI. Trimming took 2 bases from V and 2 from J; bases not matched to a gene: 5. This sample was included in a study of CD8 T cells in Susac syndrome. The RNA input was 0.5 to 1 ug, and it was reverse transcribed with random hexamers. TCRdb recomputed calls from the immunoSEQ multiplex PCR reads with MiXCR, one row per CDR3 protein. The sample shows a few hundred thousand distinct CDR3 sequences, approximately 85% of them seen only once. Included as multiple sclerosis controls were treatment-naive patients who had stable or active relapsing-remitting disease.

The chain carries TRBV6-5 and TRBJ2-7, with 11 positions matching TRBD2. Sequencing was done on a sample of CD8+ T cells from PBMCs. This TCR derives from a human donor with multiple sclerosis. CDR3 in amino acids: CASSYAGTSGPYEQYF. The DNA of the CDR3 is TGTGCCAGCAGTTACGCCGGGACTAGCGGACCCTACGAGCAGTACTTC.